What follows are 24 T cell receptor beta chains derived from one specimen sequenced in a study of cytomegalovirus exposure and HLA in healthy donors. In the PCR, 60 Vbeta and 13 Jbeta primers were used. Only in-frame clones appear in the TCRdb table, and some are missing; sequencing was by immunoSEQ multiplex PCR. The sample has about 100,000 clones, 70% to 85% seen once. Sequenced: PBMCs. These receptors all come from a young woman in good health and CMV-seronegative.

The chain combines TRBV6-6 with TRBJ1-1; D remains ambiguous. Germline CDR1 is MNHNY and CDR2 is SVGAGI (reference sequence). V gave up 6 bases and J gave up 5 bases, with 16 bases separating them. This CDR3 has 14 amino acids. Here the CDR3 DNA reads TGTGCCAGCAGGATTGACACGCCGGGGACTGAAGCTTTCTTT. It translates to CASRIDTPGTEAFF.

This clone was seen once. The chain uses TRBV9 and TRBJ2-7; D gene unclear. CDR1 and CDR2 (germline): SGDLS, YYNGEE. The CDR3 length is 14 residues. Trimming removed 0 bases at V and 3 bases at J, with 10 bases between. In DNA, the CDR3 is TGTGCCAGCAGCGTAGGTGGCAGATACTACGAGCAGTACTTC. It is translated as CASSVGGRYYEQYF. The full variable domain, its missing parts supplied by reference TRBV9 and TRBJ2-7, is DSGVTQTPKHLITATGQRVTLRCSPRSGDLSVYWYQQSLDQGLQFLIQYYNGEERAKGNILERFSAQQFPDLHSELNLSSLELGDSALYFCASSVGGRYYEQYFGPGTRLTVT.

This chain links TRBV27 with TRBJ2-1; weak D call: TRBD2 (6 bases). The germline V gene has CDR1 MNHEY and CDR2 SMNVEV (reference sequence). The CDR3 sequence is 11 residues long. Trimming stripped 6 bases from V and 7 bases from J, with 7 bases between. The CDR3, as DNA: TGTGCCAGCAGAGGAGGGAATGAGCAGTTCTTC. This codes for CASRGGNEQFF.

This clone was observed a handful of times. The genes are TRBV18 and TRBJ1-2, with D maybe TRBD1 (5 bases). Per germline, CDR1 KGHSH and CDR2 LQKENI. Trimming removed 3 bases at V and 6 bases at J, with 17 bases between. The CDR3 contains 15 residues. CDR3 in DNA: TGTGCCAGCTCACCTGGTGGAAGGGGCTTGGATGGCTACACCTTC. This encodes CASSPGGRGLDGYTF.

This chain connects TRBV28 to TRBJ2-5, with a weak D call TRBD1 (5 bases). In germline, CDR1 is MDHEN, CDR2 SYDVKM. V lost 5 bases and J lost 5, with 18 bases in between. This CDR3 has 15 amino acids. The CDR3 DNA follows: TGTGCCAGCAGTCCCCTTGGCAGGGTGTCCGAGACCCAGTACTTC. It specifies CASSPLGRVSETQYF.

CDR3 in amino acids: CASSLGRGIAPRNTEAFF. The CDR3 DNA follows: TGTGCCAGCAGTTTGGGGCGGGGAATAGCCCCGCGGAACACTGAAGCTTTCTTT. The chain is built from TRBV28 and TRBJ1-1, with a weak D call TRBD1 (5 bases). The V gene lost 3 bases and the J gene lost 1 base, with 21 bases spanning the gap. The CDR3 length is 18 residues. CDR1 is MDHEN and CDR2 is SYDVKM in the germline V gene.

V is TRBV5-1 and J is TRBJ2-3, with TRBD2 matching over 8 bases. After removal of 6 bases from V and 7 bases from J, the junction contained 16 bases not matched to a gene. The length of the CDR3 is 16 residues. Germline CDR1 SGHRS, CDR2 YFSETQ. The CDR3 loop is CASKQLAGLSRHTQYF. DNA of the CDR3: TGCGCCAGCAAGCAGCTAGCGGGCCTATCCCGTCATACGCAGTATTTT. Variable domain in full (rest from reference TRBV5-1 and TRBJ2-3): KAGVTQTPRYLIKTRGQQVTLSCSPISGHRSVSWYQQTPGQGLQFLFEYFSETQRNKGNFPGRFSGRQFSNSRSEMNVSTLELGDSALYLCASKQLAGLSRHTQYFGPGTRLTVL.

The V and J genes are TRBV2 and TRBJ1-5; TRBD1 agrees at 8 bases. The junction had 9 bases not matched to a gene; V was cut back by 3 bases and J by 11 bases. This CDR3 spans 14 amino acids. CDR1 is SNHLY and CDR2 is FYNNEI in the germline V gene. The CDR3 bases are TGTGCCAGCAGTGAGTACAGGGGGACGGGGGCCCAGCATTTT. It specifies CASSEYRGTGAQHF.

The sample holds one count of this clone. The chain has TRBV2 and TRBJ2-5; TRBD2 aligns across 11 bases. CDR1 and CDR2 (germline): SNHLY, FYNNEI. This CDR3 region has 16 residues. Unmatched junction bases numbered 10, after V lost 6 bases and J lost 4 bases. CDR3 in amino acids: CASRGYLAGGTETQYF. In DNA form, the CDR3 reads TGTGCCAGCAGGGGATATCTAGCGGGAGGTACAGAGACCCAGTACTTC.

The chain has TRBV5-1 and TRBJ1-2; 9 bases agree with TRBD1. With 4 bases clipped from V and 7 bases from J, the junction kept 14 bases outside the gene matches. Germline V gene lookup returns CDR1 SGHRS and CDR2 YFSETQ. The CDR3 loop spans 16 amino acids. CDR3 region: CASSLSAGQGLGGYTF. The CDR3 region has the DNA TGCGCCAGCAGCCTTAGCGCGGGACAGGGCTTGGGTGGCTACACCTTC.

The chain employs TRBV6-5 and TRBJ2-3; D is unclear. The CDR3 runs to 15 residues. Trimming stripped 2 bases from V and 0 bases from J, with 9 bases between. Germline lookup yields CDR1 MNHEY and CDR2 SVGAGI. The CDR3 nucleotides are TGTGCCAGCAGTTACGGGCTGGTTAGCACAGATACGCAGTATTTT. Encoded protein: CASSYGLVSTDTQYF.

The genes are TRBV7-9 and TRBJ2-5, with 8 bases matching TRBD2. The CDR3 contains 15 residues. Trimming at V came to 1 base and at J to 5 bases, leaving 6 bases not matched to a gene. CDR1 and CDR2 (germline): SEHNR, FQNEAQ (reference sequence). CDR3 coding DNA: TGTGCCAGCAGCTTAGTCGGGAGGGCCGGGGAGACCCAGTACTTC. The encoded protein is CASSLVGRAGETQYF.

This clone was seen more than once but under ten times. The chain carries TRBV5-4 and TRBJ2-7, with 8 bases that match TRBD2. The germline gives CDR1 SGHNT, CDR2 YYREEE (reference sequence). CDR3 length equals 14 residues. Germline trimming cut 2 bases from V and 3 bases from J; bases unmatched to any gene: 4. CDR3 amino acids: CASSLTSGHYEQYF. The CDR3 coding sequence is TGTGCCAGCAGCTTAACTAGCGGACACTACGAGCAGTACTTC. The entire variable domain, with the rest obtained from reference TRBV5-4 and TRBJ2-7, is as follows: ETGVTQSPTHLIKTRGQQVTLRCSSQSGHNTVSWYQQALGQGPQFIFQYYREEENGRGNFPPRFSGLQFPNYSSELNVNALELDDSALYLCASSLTSGHYEQYFGPGTRLTVT.

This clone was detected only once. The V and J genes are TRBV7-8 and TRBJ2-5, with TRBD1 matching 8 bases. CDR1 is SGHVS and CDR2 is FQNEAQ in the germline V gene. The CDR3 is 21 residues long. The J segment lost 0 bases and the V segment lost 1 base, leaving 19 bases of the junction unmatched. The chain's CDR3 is CASSLDGRTRGTGDYQETQYF. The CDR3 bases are TGTGCCAGCAGCTTAGATGGCCGGACCCGTGGGACAGGAGACTACCAAGAGACCCAGTACTTC.

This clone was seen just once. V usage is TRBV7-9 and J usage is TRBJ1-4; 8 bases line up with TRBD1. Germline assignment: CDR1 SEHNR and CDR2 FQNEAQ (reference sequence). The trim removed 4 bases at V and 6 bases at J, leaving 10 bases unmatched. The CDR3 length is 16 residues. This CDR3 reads CASSSQSGGRDEKLFF. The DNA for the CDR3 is TGTGCCAGCAGCTCTCAATCAGGGGGCCGGGATGAAAAACTGTTTTTT.

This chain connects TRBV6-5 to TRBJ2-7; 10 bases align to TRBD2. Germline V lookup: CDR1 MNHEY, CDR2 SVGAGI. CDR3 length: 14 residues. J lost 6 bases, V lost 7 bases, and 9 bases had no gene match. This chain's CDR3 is CASKPGLATSEQYF. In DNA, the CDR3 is TGTGCCAGCAAGCCGGGACTAGCGACATCCGAGCAGTACTTC.

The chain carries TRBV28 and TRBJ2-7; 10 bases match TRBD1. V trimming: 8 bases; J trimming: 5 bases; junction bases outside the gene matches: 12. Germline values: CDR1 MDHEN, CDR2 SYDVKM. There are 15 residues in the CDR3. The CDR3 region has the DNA TGTGCCAGCCGGTTAGGACCGGGACAGGGGCACGAGCAGTACTTC. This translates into CASRLGPGQGHEQYF.

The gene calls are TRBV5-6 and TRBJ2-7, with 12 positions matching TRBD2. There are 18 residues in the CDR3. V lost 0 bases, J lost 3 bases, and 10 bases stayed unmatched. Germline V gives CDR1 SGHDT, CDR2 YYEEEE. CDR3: CASSLEKTSGRISYEQYF. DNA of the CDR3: TGTGCCAGCAGCTTGGAGAAGACTAGCGGGAGAATAAGCTACGAGCAGTACTTC.

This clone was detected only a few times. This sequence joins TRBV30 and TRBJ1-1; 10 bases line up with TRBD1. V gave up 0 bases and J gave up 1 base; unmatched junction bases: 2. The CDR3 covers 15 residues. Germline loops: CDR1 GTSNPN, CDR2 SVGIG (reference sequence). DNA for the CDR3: TGTGCCTGGAGTGTAAGGGACAGGGGGAACACTGAAGCTTTCTTT. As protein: CAWSVRDRGNTEAFF.

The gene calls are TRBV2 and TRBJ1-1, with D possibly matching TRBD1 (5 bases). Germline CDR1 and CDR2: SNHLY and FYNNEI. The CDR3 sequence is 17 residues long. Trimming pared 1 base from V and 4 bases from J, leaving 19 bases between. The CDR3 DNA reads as TGTGCCAGCAGTGAAGGACGGATGGGGCTCGGGGGCACTGAAGCTTTCTTT. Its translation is CASSEGRMGLGGTEAFF.

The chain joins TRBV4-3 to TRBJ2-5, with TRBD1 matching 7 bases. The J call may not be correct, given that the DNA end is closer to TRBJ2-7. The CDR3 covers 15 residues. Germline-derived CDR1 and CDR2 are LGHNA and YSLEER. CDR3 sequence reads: CASSQRDSNFYEQYF. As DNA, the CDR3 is TGCGCCAGCAGCCAAAGGGACAGTAACTTCTACGAGCAGTACTTC.

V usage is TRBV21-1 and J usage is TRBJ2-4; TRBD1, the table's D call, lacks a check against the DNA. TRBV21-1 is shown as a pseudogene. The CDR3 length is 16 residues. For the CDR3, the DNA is TGTGCCAGCAGCAAAGTGATCTCGGGACAGGGAAACATTCAGTACTTC. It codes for CASSKVISGQGNIQYF.

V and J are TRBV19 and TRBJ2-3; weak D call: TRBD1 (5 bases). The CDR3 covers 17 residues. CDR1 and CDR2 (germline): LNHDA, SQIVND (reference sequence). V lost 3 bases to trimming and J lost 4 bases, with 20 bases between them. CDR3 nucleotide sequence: TGTGCCAGTAGTATGGAAGGGCACCCCGTAGGGGCAGATACGCAGTATTTT. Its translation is CASSMEGHPVGADTQYF.

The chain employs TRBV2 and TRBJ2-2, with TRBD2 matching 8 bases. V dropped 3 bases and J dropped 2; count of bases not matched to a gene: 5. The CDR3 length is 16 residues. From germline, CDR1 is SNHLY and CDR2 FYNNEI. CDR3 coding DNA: TGTGCCAGCAGTGAGGATAGCGGGGATAACACCGGGGAGCTGTTTTTT. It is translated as CASSEDSGDNTGELFF.